Described below is a single T cell receptor beta chain sequence and its context. Its binding antigen is unknown. Base qualities were left out, and no much larger clone turns up one base away. These data originate in a study of blood T cells in healthy people across ages (dated by TCRdb to 2015 to 2017). At the level of the whole study: In model experiments, template switching captured about one uniquely barcoded TCR beta cDNA molecule for every two T cells. Age-related changes in TCR beta repertoire diversity were measured in the study by deep sequencing normalized with unique cDNA molecular identifiers. Four age groups were formed from the donors: young (average approximately 17 years), middle-aged (approximately 40), aged (about 68) and long-lived (roughly 81). To avoid experimental bias, donors of different ages were distributed randomly across sequencing lanes. The study analyzed two additional independent replicas of 1 million unique cDNA reads from the same blood draw for two donors, one aged 18 to 30 and one aged 80 or older.

The donors were under 40 Caucasian individuals from Russia, aged roughly 6 to 90 years, who were systemically healthy. Around 9.9 milliliters of peripheral blood were collected from each donor into EDTA-treated Vacutainer tubes. PBMCs were isolated by Ficoll-Paque density-gradient centrifugation, with at least 6.5 million obtained per sample. Trizol reagent was used to extract total RNA from PBMCs, with at least 6 micrograms per sample. The percentages of naive CD45RAhigh/CD27high T cells were determined by flow cytometry on a PBMC aliquot from every donor. CDR1 and CDR2, per the germline V gene (reference sequence), are LGHDT and YNNKEL. The CDR3 contains 16 residues, cysteine and phenylalanine counted. Just CDR3 DNA is preserved here, 48 bases in frame from base 1. Here V drops 5 bases and J drops 1 base, and the junction holds 9 bases not matched to any gene. Library preparation used 5' RACE. The run used an Illumina HiSeq 2500. A second roughly 6 to 12 cycle PCR used a sample-barcoded 5' primer and a J-beta primer mix. Each TCR beta cDNA molecule received a unique molecular identifier from a template-switch 5' adaptor carrying 12 random nucleotides. Each sample yielded at least 3 million CDR3-containing paired-end reads. First-strand cDNA was synthesized from all RNA with the Mint cDNA synthesis kit, primed by a TRBC-specific oligonucleotide. All cDNA was treated with uracil-DNA glycosylase and then went through a first 18-cycle PCR with the universal primers M1SS and BC2_uni_R. The authors processed their data as follows. Each sample was normalized by randomly selecting 1 million high-quality reads, each carrying a distinct molecular identifier. Instead of being binned into consensus sequences, reads with shared molecular identifiers were discarded. MiTCR, with a Q25 quality threshold and the strictest error-elimination algorithm, was used for CDR3 identification, clonotype clustering and error correction. A nonparametric unseen species model with Euler transformation was used to estimate a lower bound on total TCR beta diversity. The public reads were quality trimmed at Q25 with fastp and then assembled into clones with MiXCR by TCRdb, keeping productive beta chains. Identical CDR3 proteins give one entry, which carries the most common genes and DNA. These V and J calls are TCRdb output, not the study's own analysis. This sample has roughly 1,700,000 distinct CDR3 sequences in its table, and roughly 28% of those were observed once. The top ten clones comprise approximately 7.7% of the sample.

What the study reported, not specific to this receptor: The long-lived group showed more naive CD4+ T cells, fewer expanded clones and increased TCR diversity than the aged group, suggesting age selection. Total diversity estimates from one million sequenced T cells were considered lower bounds and underestimates. As age increased, observed TCR beta diversity per million T cells dropped in a roughly linear way, and a significant reduction was already evident by age approximately 40. Because profiling used bulk unsorted PBMCs, naive and antigen-experienced compartments could not be compared conclusively. Because the CMV infection status of the donors was unknown, age-related changes in expanded clonotypes may potentially have been confounded. Observed TCR beta diversity correlated strongly with the percentage of naive T cells measured by flow cytometry.

The sequenced material came from blood. This TCR came from a woman between 25 and 40 years old in good health. The rearranged chain carries TRBV3-1 and TRBJ2-3, with 7 middle bases fitting TRBD1. This receptor has the CDR3 CASSSGKGAGTDTQYF. The DNA is as follows: TGTGCCAGCAGCTCGGGAAAGGGGGCTGGCACAGATACGCAGTATTTT.